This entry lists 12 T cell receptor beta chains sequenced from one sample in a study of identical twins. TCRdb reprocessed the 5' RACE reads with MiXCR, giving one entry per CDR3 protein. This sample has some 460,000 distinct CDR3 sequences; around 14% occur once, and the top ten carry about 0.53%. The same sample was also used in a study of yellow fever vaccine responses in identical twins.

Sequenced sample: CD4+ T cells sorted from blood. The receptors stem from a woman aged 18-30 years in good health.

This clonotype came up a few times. The chain's CDR3 is CASRPSDYYNEQFF. In nucleotides, the CDR3 is TGTGCCAGCAGACCTAGCGACTACTACAATGAGCAGTTCTTC. V and J are TRBV6-1 and TRBJ2-1; maybe TRBD2 (6 bases). Trimming took off 6 bases at V and 3 bases at J, with 12 bases between the two ends. The CDR3 runs to 14 residues. Germline V lookup: CDR1 MNHNS, CDR2 SASEGT.

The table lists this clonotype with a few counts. CDR3 in amino acids: CASRTSGVPSYEQYF. The DNA for the CDR3 is TGTGCCAGCCGGACTAGCGGAGTCCCCTCCTACGAGCAGTACTTC. The chain carries TRBV6-1 and TRBJ2-7, with 10 nucleotides matching TRBD2. The CDR3 extends over 15 amino acids. J gave up 0 bases and V 8 bases, and 7 bases lay outside the gene matches. Germline CDR1 MNHNS, CDR2 SASEGT.

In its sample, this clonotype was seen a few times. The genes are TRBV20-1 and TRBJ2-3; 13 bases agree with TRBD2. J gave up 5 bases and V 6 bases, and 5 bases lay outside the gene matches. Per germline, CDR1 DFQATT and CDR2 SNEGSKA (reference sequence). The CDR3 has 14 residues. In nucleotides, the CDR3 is TGCAGTGCGCAACTAGCGGGAGGGGGAGATACGCAGTATTTT. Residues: CSAQLAGGGDTQYF.

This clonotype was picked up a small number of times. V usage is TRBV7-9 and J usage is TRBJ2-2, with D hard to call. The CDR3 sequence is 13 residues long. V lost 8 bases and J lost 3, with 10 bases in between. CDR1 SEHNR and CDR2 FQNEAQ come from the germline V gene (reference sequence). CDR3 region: CASSGLDTGELFF. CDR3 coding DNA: TGTGCCAGCTCAGGTCTGGACACCGGGGAGCTGTTTTTT.

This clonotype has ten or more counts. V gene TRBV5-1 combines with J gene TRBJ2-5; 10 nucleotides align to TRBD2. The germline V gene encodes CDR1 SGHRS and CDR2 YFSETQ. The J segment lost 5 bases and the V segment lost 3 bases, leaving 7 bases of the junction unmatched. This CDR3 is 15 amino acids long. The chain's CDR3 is CASSSSGRKDETQYF. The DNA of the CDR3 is TGCGCCAGCAGCTCTAGCGGGAGAAAGGACGAGACCCAGTACTTC.

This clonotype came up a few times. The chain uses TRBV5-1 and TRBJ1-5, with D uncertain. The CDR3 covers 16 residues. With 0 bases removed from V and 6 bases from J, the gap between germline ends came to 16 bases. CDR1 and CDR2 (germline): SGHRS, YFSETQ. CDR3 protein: CASSLGVAPSGQPQHF. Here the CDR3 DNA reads TGCGCCAGCAGCTTGGGGGTCGCACCCTCGGGTCAGCCCCAGCATTTT.

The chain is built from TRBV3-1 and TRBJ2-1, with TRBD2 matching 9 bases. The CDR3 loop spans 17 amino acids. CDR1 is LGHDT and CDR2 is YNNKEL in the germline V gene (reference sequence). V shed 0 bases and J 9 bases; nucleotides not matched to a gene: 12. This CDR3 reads CASSQEGLSGGSGEQFF. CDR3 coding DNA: TGTGCCAGCAGCCAAGAGGGGCTCAGCGGGGGGTCCGGTGAGCAGTTCTTC.

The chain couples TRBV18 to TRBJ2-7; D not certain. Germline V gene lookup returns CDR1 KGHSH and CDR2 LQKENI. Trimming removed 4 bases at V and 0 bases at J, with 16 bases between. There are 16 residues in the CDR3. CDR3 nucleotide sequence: TGTGCCAGCTCACGACAAGAGGCGACCGTCTCCTACGAGCAGTACTTC. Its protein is CASSRQEATVSYEQYF.

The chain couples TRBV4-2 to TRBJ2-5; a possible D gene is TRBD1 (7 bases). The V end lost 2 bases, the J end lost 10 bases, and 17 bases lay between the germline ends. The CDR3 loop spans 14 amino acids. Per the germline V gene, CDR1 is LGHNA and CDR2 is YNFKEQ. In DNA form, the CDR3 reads TGTGCCAGCAGCCAATCCAGGGGGGTGATGGGCCAGTACTTC. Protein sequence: CASSQSRGVMGQYF.

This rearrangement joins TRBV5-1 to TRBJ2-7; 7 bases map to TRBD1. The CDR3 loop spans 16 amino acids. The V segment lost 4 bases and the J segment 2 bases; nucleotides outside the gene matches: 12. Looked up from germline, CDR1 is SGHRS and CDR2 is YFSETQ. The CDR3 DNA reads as TGCGCCAGCAGCGCCCGTCCAGGGGGAAGGACCTACGAGCAGTACTTC. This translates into CASSARPGGRTYEQYF.

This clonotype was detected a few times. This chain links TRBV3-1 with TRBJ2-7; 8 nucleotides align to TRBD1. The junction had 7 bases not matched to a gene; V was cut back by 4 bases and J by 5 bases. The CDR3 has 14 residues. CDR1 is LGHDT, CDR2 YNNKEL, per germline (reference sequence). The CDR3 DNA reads TGTGCCAGCAGCCCCAGGGGGACAGGAAACGAGCAGTACTTC. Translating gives CASSPRGTGNEQYF.

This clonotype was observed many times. Here the CDR3 DNA reads TGTGCCAGCAGTTTAGAGGTAGCGGAAGATACGCAGTATTTT. Protein sequence: CASSLEVAEDTQYF. The chain employs TRBV12-3 or TRBV12-4 and TRBJ2-3, with D possibly TRBD2 on 6 matching bases. The germline V and J ends were trimmed by 1 base and 5 bases, with 10 bases remaining between them. This CDR3 contains 14 residues.